The source of this T cell receptor beta chain is a study of monozygotic twins with inflammatory bowel disease. Study-level findings and limits: Inverse Simpson values showed less TCRbeta diversity in IBD patients than in their healthy co-twins.

Remarks on this clonotype: Its antigen is unidentified.

The length of the CDR3 is 14 residues. TCRalpha and TCRbeta cDNA was put through two nested PCRs of approximately 17 and 9 cycles. Using the 5' RACE reads, TCRdb records one entry per CDR3 protein without DNA. This listing includes about 380,000 distinct CDR3 sequences. This receptor was taken from a human donor with ulcerative colitis or Crohn's disease, or a healthy co-twin of an affected twin (not recorded which). The chain joins TRBV12-3 or TRBV12-4 to TRBJ1-4. The sequencing input was blood. CDR3 protein: CASSLGPTGEKLFF.